This TCR beta chain was recorded in a study of blood T cell repertoires in COVID-19. Study context: Nucleic acid was either cDNA or gDNA, and it came from T cells, B-cell-depleted T cells, or PBMCs.

The repertoire was sequenced with immunoSEQ multiplex PCR; TCRdb's copy has only in-frame clones and lacks some. The table lists 300,000 to 500,000 clones, approximately 90% of them singletons. This CDR3 is built from 14 residues. Trimming took 2 bases from V and 7 from J; bases not matched to a gene: 3. Germline-derived CDR1 and CDR2 are MGHDK and SYGVNS. Recruits, aged roughly 18 to 89 years, lived in approximately 26 US areas. Cohort placement rested on clinical history that participants reported themselves. This chain uses TRBV25-1 with TRBJ1-4, with TRBD1 identical over 8 bases. Sample: PBMCs or T cells enriched from blood (not recorded which). The receptor was isolated from a woman in her 30s with acute COVID-19. The CDR3 nucleotides are TGTGCCAGCAGTGAACGGGACAGGCCTGAAAAACTGTTTTTT. Amino acids: CASSERDRPEKLFF.